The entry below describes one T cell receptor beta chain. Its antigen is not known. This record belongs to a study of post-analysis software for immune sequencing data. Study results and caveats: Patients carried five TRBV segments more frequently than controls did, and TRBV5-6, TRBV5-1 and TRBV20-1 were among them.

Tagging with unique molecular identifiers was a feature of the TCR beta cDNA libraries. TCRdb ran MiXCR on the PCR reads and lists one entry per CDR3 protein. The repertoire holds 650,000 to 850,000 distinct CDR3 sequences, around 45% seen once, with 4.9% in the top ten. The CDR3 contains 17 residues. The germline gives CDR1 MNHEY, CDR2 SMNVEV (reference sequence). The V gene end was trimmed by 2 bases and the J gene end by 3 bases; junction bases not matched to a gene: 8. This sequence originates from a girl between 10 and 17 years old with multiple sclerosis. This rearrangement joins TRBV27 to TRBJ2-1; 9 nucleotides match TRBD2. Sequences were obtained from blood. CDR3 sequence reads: CASSLAGGALNYNEQFF. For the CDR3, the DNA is TGTGCCAGCAGTTTAGCGGGAGGGGCCCTCAACTACAATGAGCAGTTCTTC.